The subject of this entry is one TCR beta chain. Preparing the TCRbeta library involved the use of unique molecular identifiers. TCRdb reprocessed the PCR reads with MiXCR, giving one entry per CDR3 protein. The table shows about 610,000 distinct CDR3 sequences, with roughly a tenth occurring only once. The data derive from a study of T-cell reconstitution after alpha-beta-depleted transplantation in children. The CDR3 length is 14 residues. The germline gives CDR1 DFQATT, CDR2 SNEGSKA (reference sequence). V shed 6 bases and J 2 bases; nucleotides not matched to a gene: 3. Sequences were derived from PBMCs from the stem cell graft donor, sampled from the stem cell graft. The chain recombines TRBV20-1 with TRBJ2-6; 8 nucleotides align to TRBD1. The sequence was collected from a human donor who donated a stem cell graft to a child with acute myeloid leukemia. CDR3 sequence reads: CSAMDRAGANVLTF. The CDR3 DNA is TGCAGTGCCATGGACAGGGCTGGGGCCAACGTCCTGACTTTC.